These T cell receptor beta chains were read from a single sample in a study of early T cells in non-severe SARS-CoV-2 infection. TCRdb re-called the 5' RACE reads through MiXCR, storing one row per CDR3 protein. The data hold 85,000 to 90,000 distinct CDR3 sequences, with approximately 15% observed a single time. Sequencing was performed on whole blood. The origin of the receptors is an adult who was a healthcare worker with PCR-confirmed SARS-CoV-2 infection or an uninfected control (not recorded which). Both conserved end residues are part of each CDR3. D genes are given only for firm matches. Size is omitted from some rows. Given values are once, few, many or a class for expanded clones.

DNA: TGTGCCTGGAGTGCCAAGACTAGCGACACAGATACGCAGTATTTT
CDR3: CAWSAKTSDTDTQYF
size: few
V: TRBV30
D: TRBD2
J: TRBJ2-3

DNA: TGCAGTGCTAGAGATTTGCGGGAGGGGTTCTACGAGCAGTACTTC
CDR3: CSARDLREGFYEQYF
size: NA
V: TRBV20-1
D: TRBD2
J: TRBJ2-7

DNA: TGTGCCAGCAGCCAACCCAGGGGTCAACTAGCCAAAAACATTCAGTACTTC
CDR3: CASSQPRGQLAKNIQYF
size: NA
V: TRBV7-2
D: NA
J: TRBJ2-4

DNA: TGTGCCAGCACCCGACCTAGACACGTGGGCACCGGGGAGCTGTTTTTT
CDR3: CASTRPRHVGTGELFF
size: many
V: TRBV6-2/TRBV6-3
D: NA
J: TRBJ2-2

DNA: TGTGCCAGCAGCTTGGATCCCACAGGGCACAATGAGCAGTTCTTC
CDR3: CASSLDPTGHNEQFF
size: few
V: TRBV5-4
D: NA
J: TRBJ2-1

DNA: TGTGCCAGCAGCCAATTCGGCGCGACCGAGCAGTACTTC
CDR3: CASSQFGATEQYF
size: few
V: TRBV16
D: NA
J: TRBJ2-7

DNA: TGTGCCAGCAGCTACCGGGGAGGCTCTGGAAACACCATATATTTT
CDR3: CASSYRGGSGNTIYF
size: many
V: TRBV7-6
D: NA
J: TRBJ1-3

DNA: TGTGCCAGCAGCCCGACTGGGGGGCTGGGAACTGAAGCTTTCTTT
CDR3: CASSPTGGLGTEAFF
size: NA
V: TRBV7-3
D: NA
J: TRBJ1-1

DNA: TGCAGTGCGGCTCAGGGTATAAGTCAGCCCCAGCATTTT
CDR3: CSAAQGISQPQHF
size: many
V: TRBV20-1
D: NA
J: TRBJ1-5

DNA: TGCGCCAGCAGCCGCAAGACAGGGGAAGGTGAAGCTTTCTTT
CDR3: CASSRKTGEGEAFF
size: many
V: TRBV4-1
D: TRBD1
J: TRBJ1-1

DNA: TGTGCCAGCAGCCCTACTGGGGGACACCTTTATGGCTACACCTTC
CDR3: CASSPTGGHLYGYTF
size: many
V: TRBV7-9
D: NA
J: TRBJ1-2

DNA: TGTGCCAGCAGTTCAGGTCCCTCCGGGAGAGATACGCAGTATTTT
CDR3: CASSSGPSGRDTQYF
size: few
V: TRBV28
D: NA
J: TRBJ2-3

DNA: TGTGCCAGCAGCCCCGACAGGAGTCCCGCTGGGGCCAACGTCCTGACTTTC
CDR3: CASSPDRSPAGANVLTF
size: NA
V: TRBV6-5
D: NA
J: TRBJ2-6

DNA: TGTGCCAGCAGGGGACGGTATAATTCACCCCTCCACTTT
CDR3: CASRGRYNSPLHF
size: few
V: TRBV12-3/TRBV12-4
D: NA
J: TRBJ1-6

DNA: TGTGCCAGCAGTGCCTATTTGGCAGCGGTTGACAATCAGCCCCAGCATTTT
CDR3: CASSAYLAAVDNQPQHF
size: many
V: TRBV6-1
D: NA
J: TRBJ1-5

DNA: TGTGCCAGCAGTGACTCCCTAGCGGGGCCCACAGATACGCAGTATTTT
CDR3: CASSDSLAGPTDTQYF
size: NA
V: TRBV6-4
D: TRBD2
J: TRBJ2-3